This TCR beta chain was documented in a study of Graves' ophthalmopathy and Graves' hyperthyroidism. Hyperthyroidism counted as stable given no ophthalmopathy within 18 months of follow-up. Hyperthyroidism cases were recent diagnoses of under 2 months' duration in people aged 18 to 65. Germline V gene data show CDR1 as SEHNR and CDR2 as FQNEAQ (reference sequence). The CDR3 has 12 residues. V was cut by 2 bases and J by 6 bases, with 8 bases left in between. The TCR beta CDR3 regions underwent amplification from RNA transcripts. HTBI-primed RT-PCR formed the first round, and a multiplex PCR formed the second. MiXCR was run by TCRdb on the multiplex PCR reads, yielding one entry per CDR3 protein. Of around 16,000 distinct CDR3 sequences detected, 46% appear once; the ten largest clones hold over 25%.

The sequenced sample was peripheral blood. The chain carries TRBV7-9 and TRBJ2-7; D unresolved. This TCR was recovered from a woman in her forties with stable Graves' hyperthyroidism. The CDR3 region is CASSLKGGEQYF. CDR3 coding DNA: TGTGCCAGCAGCTTAAAGGGTGGCGAGCAGTACTTC.